This T cell receptor beta chain comes out of a study of OX40 agonist ivuxolimab in advanced cancers. Study-level background: A history of anti-PD-1, anti-PD-L1 or anti-CTLA-4 therapy was acceptable, and approximately 40% had some.

Sequencing was performed with immunoSEQ multiplex PCR; in TCRdb, only in-frame clones are kept and a portion is missing. The sample holds around 88,000 clones; about 90% are singletons and the top ten take more than 0.5%. The V end was cut by 0 bases, the J end by 0 bases, with 11 bases between. CDR1 is SGHNT, CDR2 YYREEE, per germline (reference sequence). The CDR3 totals 16 residues. The source of this sequence is an adult with an advanced solid tumor such as melanoma, head and neck, liver or kidney cancer. Here the sequenced sample was CD4+ or CD8+ T cells sorted from blood, taken in a trial of the OX40 agonist ivuxolimab. The genes are TRBV5-4 and TRBJ2-3; D possibly corresponds to TRBD2 (6 bases). The CDR3 reads CASSLVGRGSTDTQYF. The CDR3 DNA reads as TGTGCCAGCAGCTTGGTGGGGCGGGGAAGCACAGATACGCAGTATTTT. Filled out from reference TRBV5-4 and TRBJ2-3, the complete variable domain reads ETGVTQSPTHLIKTRGQQVTLRCSSQSGHNTVSWYQQALGQGPQFIFQYYREEENGRGNFPPRFSGLQFPNYSSELNVNALELDDSALYLCASSLVGRGSTDTQYFGPGTRLTVL.